The 27 T cell receptor beta chains given below trace back to one sample, sequenced in a study of cytotoxic CD8 clonotypes in ibrutinib-treated CLL. Some clones are missing from TCRdb's copy, which holds only in-frame ones; the method was immunoSEQ multiplex PCR. The data hold approximately 320,000 clones, with under 70% observed a single time. Sequenced material: PBMCs, taken after 36 months of ibrutinib treatment. These receptors all come from a human donor with chronic lymphocytic leukemia.

The CDR3 bases are TGCGCCAGCAGCCAAGAATCTCTGGTAGCGGGAGTCGTCTCTGGGGCCAACGTCCTGACTTTC. Encoded protein: CASSQESLVAGVVSGANVLTF. The chain combines TRBV4-3 with TRBJ2-6; 9 nucleotides match TRBD2. Germline V gene lookup returns CDR1 LGHNA and CDR2 YSLEER. The CDR3 spans 21 residues. Trimming at V came to 0 bases and at J to 0 bases, leaving 12 bases not matched to a gene.

The chain uses TRBV5-1 and TRBJ2-3, with a tentative D call TRBD1 (8 bases). CDR3 length: 17 amino acids. The V end lost 6 bases, the J end lost 1 base, and 21 bases lay between the germline ends. Germline CDR1 reads SGHRS; CDR2 reads YFSETQ. The CDR3 region is CASTGQGLSWGTDTQYF. CDR3 nucleotide sequence: TGCGCCAGCACCGGACAGGGACTATCATGGGGCACAGATACGCAGTATTTT.

V gene TRBV9 combines with J gene TRBJ1-3, with 8 bases aligning to TRBD1. This CDR3 region has 17 residues. The J segment lost 0 bases and the V segment lost 4 bases, leaving 9 bases of the junction unmatched. Germline V gene sequence: CDR1 SGDLS, CDR2 YYNGEE. This chain's CDR3 is CASSKTGAHFSGNTIYF. For the CDR3, the DNA is TGTGCCAGCAGCAAGACAGGGGCTCATTTCTCTGGAAACACCATATATTTT.

The gene calls are TRBV9 and TRBJ2-7; 9 nucleotides align to TRBD1. The CDR3 extends over 16 amino acids. Trimming cost V 2 bases and J 2 bases; bases outside gene matches: 8. The V gene's germline CDR1 is SGDLS and CDR2 YYNGEE. CDR3 region: CASSVAPTGGTYEQYF. CDR3 coding DNA: TGTGCCAGCAGCGTGGCCCCGACAGGGGGGACCTACGAGCAGTACTTC.

The rearrangement links TRBV5-4 to TRBJ1-2; possible D gene TRBD1, 5 bases. Germline V gives CDR1 SGHNT, CDR2 YYREEE (reference sequence). V lost 0 bases to trimming and J lost 4 bases, with 13 bases between them. CDR3 size: 15 residues. CDR3 nucleotides: TGTGCCAGCAGCTTGGTCGGGGTTGGGACCTATGGCTACACCTTC. It yields the protein CASSLVGVGTYGYTF.

This clone has a handful of counts. This rearrangement joins TRBV4-1 to TRBJ2-2; D not certain. The V gene's germline CDR1 is MGHRA and CDR2 YSYEKL. The CDR3 contains 13 residues. Trimming shortened V by 1 base and J by 3 bases, and 3 bases separated the two germline ends. The CDR3 DNA sequence: TGCGCCAGCAGCCAAGCGTACACCGGGGAGCTGTTTTTT. It codes for CASSQAYTGELFF.

CDR3 bases: TGTGCCAGCAGCCCTGTAGCGGGAGCCTCCTACAATGAGCAGTTCTTC. Protein sequence: CASSPVAGASYNEQFF. This sequence joins TRBV11-2 and TRBJ2-1; 9 nucleotides line up with TRBD2. CDR3 length: 16 amino acids. Germline V gives CDR1 SGHAT, CDR2 FQNNGV. After removal of 5 bases from V and 0 bases from J, the junction contained 5 bases not matched to a gene. Filled out from reference TRBV11-2 and TRBJ2-1, the complete variable domain reads EAGVAQSPRYKIIEKRQSVAFWCNPISGHATLYWYQQILGQGPKLLIQFQNNGVVDDSQLPKDRFSAERLKGVDSTLKIQPAKLEDSAVYLCASSPVAGASYNEQFFGPGTRLTVL.

This rearrangement joins TRBV28 to TRBJ2-3; 7 bases are a match to TRBD2. Looked up from germline, CDR1 is MDHEN and CDR2 is SYDVKM. The CDR3 contains 18 residues. V shed 6 bases, J shed 0 bases, and the junction held 15 bases outside the gene matches. In DNA form, the CDR3 reads TGTGCCAGCAGCCTCCCTCCTAGCGGTGTTTCTAGCACAGATACGCAGTATTTT. This encodes CASSLPPSGVSSTDTQYF.

The rearrangement joins TRBV4-1 to TRBJ2-1; unclear D gene. Germline V gene data show CDR1 as MGHRA and CDR2 as YSYEKL. Trimming pared 1 base from V and 2 bases from J, leaving 9 bases between. The CDR3 has 15 residues. The CDR3 loop reads CASSQVPSTYNEQFF. CDR3 coding DNA: TGCGCCAGCAGCCAAGTACCTAGTACCTACAATGAGCAGTTCTTC.

This clone was detected only a few times. The chain uses TRBV13 and TRBJ1-4; D gene unclear. The germline V gene encodes CDR1 PRHDT and CDR2 FYEKMQ (reference sequence). Trimming removed 5 bases from V and 3 bases from J, with 7 bases in between. CDR3 size: 13 residues. The CDR3 here is CASSPQPNEKLFF. Written as DNA, the CDR3 is TGTGCCAGCAGCCCACAGCCTAATGAAAAACTGTTTTTT.

The chain carries TRBV7-3 and TRBJ1-4; no definite D call. The CDR3 sequence is 13 residues long. In germline, CDR1 is SGHTA, CDR2 FQGTGA. Trimming left V 2 bases short and J 7 bases short, with 8 bases between. CDR3 amino acids: CASSLGIGEKLFF. CDR3 sequence (DNA): TGTGCCAGCAGCTTAGGGATCGGTGAAAAACTGTTTTTT.

The chain combines TRBV19 with TRBJ2-7, with 8 nucleotides matching TRBD2. V lost 6 bases and J lost 7; bases outside the gene matches: 5. There are 12 residues in the CDR3. From germline, CDR1 is LNHDA and CDR2 SQIVND (reference sequence). CDR3 amino acids: CASSGTRREQYF. CDR3 nucleotides: TGTGCCAGTAGCGGGACTAGGAGGGAGCAGTACTTC.

The rearrangement joins TRBV27 to TRBJ2-7, with 8 nucleotides matching TRBD1. CDR3 length: 15 residues. The trim removed 3 bases at V and 4 bases at J, leaving 8 bases unmatched. In germline, CDR1 is MNHEY, CDR2 SMNVEV (reference sequence). The chain's CDR3 is CASSFPGGNGYEQYF. DNA of the CDR3: TGTGCCAGCAGTTTCCCAGGGGGCAACGGGTACGAGCAGTACTTC.

The J gene is TRBJ2-3, the V gene TRBV14; a weak D match, TRBD2 (5 bases). This CDR3 has 16 amino acids. V was clipped by 1 base and J by 2 bases, with 13 bases between them. Germline values: CDR1 SGHDN, CDR2 FVKESK. The CDR3 nucleotides read TGTGCCAGCAGCCAAGCCGGGGTCTCCATCACAGATACGCAGTATTTT. Protein product: CASSQAGVSITDTQYF.

This chain connects TRBV19 to TRBJ1-1, with TRBD1 as a possible D gene (5 bases). Trimming took 4 bases from V and 2 from J, leaving 11 bases between them. CDR1 LNHDA and CDR2 SQIVND come from the germline V gene (reference sequence). The CDR3 is 14 residues long. CDR3 region: CASSRGPTNTEAFF. For the CDR3, the DNA is TGTGCCAGTAGTAGGGGACCGACAAACACTGAAGCTTTCTTT.

The CDR3 protein is CASSIAHGFHEQFF. CDR3 coding DNA: TGTGCCAGTAGTATAGCTCACGGGTTCCATGAGCAGTTCTTC. The gene calls are TRBV19 and TRBJ2-1, with D unresolved. This CDR3 contains 14 residues. V lost 1 base and J lost 8, with 12 bases in between. The germline V gene encodes CDR1 LNHDA and CDR2 SQIVND (reference sequence).

In its sample, this clone was seen once. The chain has TRBV5-1 and TRBJ2-1; D may be TRBD1 or TRBD2 (5 bases each). Looked up from germline, CDR1 is SGHRS and CDR2 is YFSETQ. This CDR3 is 15 amino acids long. Trimming pared 3 bases from V and 4 bases from J, leaving 14 bases between. The CDR3 nucleotides read TGCGCCAGCAGCTCCGGGACGAGTATGTACAATGAGCAGTTCTTC. Protein: CASSSGTSMYNEQFF.

The V call is TRBV7-2, the J call TRBJ2-7; 8 bases are shared with TRBD2. With 0 bases clipped from V and 2 bases from J, the junction kept 3 bases outside the gene matches. The CDR3 runs to 15 residues. From germline, CDR1 is SGHTA and CDR2 FQGNSA. The CDR3 bases are TGTGCCAGCAGCTTAGCAAGCGGGAGTACCTACGAGCAGTACTTC. This codes for CASSLASGSTYEQYF. The complete variable domain, with remaining parts taken from reference TRBV7-2 and TRBJ2-7, reads GAGVSQSPSNKVTEKGKDVELRCDPISGHTALYWYRQSLGQGLEFLIYFQGNSAPDKSGLPSDRFSAERTGGSVSTLTIQRTQQEDSAVYLCASSLASGSTYEQYFGPGTRLTVT.

This clone came up a few times. The chain combines TRBV4-1 with TRBJ1-6; weak D call: TRBD1 (6 bases). Germline V gives CDR1 MGHRA, CDR2 YSYEKL. The CDR3 runs to 15 residues. Trimming left V 0 bases short and J 5 bases short, with 8 bases between. CDR3 amino acids: CASSQDAGDNSPLHF. The CDR3 DNA reads TGCGCCAGCAGCCAAGACGCAGGGGATAATTCACCCCTCCACTTT.

The chain recombines TRBV15 with TRBJ2-1; tentatively, D is TRBD2 (6 bases). Trimming left V 8 bases short and J 8 bases short, with 22 bases between. The CDR3 is made up of 15 amino acids. Germline V lookup: CDR1 LNHNV, CDR2 YYDKDF (reference sequence). The CDR3 bases are TGTGCCACCGGCGGGACCCACTCACTGAGTGATGAGCAGTTCTTC. It translates to CATGGTHSLSDEQFF.

This clone was counted between two and nine times. The chain combines TRBV19 with TRBJ1-3; D not resolved. This CDR3 has 17 amino acids. Germline V gene lookup returns CDR1 LNHDA and CDR2 SQIVND (reference sequence). V was clipped by 3 bases and J by 0 bases, with 15 bases between them. DNA for the CDR3: TGTGCCAGTAGTATTGGGTTCACCGGGAGCTCTGGAAACACCATATATTTT. It yields the protein CASSIGFTGSSGNTIYF.

This clone was seen only once. The chain recombines TRBV7-8 with TRBJ2-5, with 7 bases identical to TRBD2. CDR3 length equals 14 residues. The V gene's germline CDR1 is SGHVS and CDR2 FQNEAQ. With 5 bases clipped from V and 1 base from J, the junction kept 4 bases outside the gene matches. This chain's CDR3 is CASSQGLIQETQYF. CDR3 DNA sequence: TGTGCCAGCAGCCAGGGACTAATCCAAGAGACCCAGTACTTC.

The rearrangement joins TRBV7-9 to TRBJ2-1; D gene uncertain. Germline CDR1 and CDR2: SEHNR and FQNEAQ (reference sequence). V was trimmed by 1 base and J by 3 bases, leaving 13 bases between them. This CDR3 spans 16 amino acids. The CDR3 sequence: CASSLVAGPVYNEQFF. The CDR3 coding sequence is TGTGCCAGCAGCTTAGTGGCAGGCCCTGTCTACAATGAGCAGTTCTTC.

The chain is built from TRBV6-5 and TRBJ2-7; the D call may be TRBD1 or TRBD2 (5 bases each). Trimming took 4 bases from V and 2 from J, leaving 12 bases between them. The CDR3 extends over 14 amino acids. Per germline, CDR1 MNHEY and CDR2 SVGAGI. This CDR3 is CASSSLGRAYEQYF. CDR3 DNA: TGTGCCAGCAGTTCATTGGGACGGGCCTACGAGCAGTACTTC.

This chain links TRBV7-8 with TRBJ2-7, with TRBD1 as a possible D gene (6 bases). The length of the CDR3 is 16 residues. CDR1 is SGHVS and CDR2 is FQNEAQ in the germline V gene. Trimming removed 0 bases at V and 2 bases at J, with 14 bases between. CDR3 in DNA: TGTGCCAGCAGCTTAGCCCCAGGGGTAGGAACCTACGAGCAGTACTTC. It yields the protein CASSLAPGVGTYEQYF.

V is TRBV18 and J is TRBJ2-5; TRBD2 is a possible D gene (5 bases). The germline V gene encodes CDR1 KGHSH and CDR2 LQKENI. With 3 bases removed from V and 1 base from J, the gap between germline ends came to 9 bases. The CDR3 sequence is 14 residues long. CDR3 protein: CASSPYGLQETQYF. For the CDR3, the DNA is TGTGCCAGCTCACCTTATGGACTCCAAGAGACCCAGTACTTC.

V and J are TRBV6-5 and TRBJ2-7, with a tentative D call TRBD1 (6 bases). The germline V gene has CDR1 MNHEY and CDR2 SVGAGI. This CDR3 has 14 amino acids. The V end lost 6 bases, the J end lost 2 bases, and 14 bases lay between the germline ends. The DNA for the CDR3 is TGTGCCAGCAGCCCCGGACAGATCCCCTACGAGCAGTACTTC. Protein: CASSPGQIPYEQYF.